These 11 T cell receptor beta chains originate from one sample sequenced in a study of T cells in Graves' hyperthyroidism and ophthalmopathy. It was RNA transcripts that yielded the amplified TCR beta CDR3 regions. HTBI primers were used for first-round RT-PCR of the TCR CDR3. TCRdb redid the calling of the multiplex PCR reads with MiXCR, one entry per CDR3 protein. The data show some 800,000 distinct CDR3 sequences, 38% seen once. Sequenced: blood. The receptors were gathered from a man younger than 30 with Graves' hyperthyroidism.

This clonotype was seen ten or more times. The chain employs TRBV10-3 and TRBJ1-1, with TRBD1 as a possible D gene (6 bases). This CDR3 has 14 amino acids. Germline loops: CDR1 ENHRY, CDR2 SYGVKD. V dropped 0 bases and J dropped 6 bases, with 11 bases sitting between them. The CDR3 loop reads CAISESGGTAEAFF. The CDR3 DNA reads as TGTGCCATCAGTGAGTCAGGGGGAACCGCTGAAGCTTTCTTT.

The chain's CDR3 is CASRPRLGSSYNSPLHF. As DNA, the CDR3 is TGTGCCAGCAGACCGAGGCTGGGAAGCTCCTATAATTCACCCCTCCACTTT. The chain employs TRBV12-3 or TRBV12-4 and TRBJ1-6, with D unclear. This CDR3 spans 17 amino acids. V shed 6 bases and J shed 0 bases, with 15 bases lying between them.

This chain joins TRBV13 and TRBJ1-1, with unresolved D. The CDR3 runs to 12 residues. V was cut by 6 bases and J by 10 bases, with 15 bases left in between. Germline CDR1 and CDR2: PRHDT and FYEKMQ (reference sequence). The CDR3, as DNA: TGTGCCAGCAGTTCTACTGTGGCCGCAGCTTTCTTT. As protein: CASSSTVAAAFF.

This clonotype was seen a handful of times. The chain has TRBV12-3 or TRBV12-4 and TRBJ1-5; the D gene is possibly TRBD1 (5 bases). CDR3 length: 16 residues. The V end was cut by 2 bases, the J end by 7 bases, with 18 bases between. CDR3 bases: TGTGCCAGCAGTTTACAATGGGGGTATGTGTACCAGCCCCAGCATTTT. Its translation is CASSLQWGYVYQPQHF.

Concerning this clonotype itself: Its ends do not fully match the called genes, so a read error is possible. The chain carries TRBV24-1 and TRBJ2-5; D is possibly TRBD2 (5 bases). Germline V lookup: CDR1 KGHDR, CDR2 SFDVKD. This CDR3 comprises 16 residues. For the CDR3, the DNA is TGTGCCAGCAGTTTGAGGGTTTTCGGTGGGCAAGAGACCCAGTACTTC. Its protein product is CASSLRVFGGQETQYF.

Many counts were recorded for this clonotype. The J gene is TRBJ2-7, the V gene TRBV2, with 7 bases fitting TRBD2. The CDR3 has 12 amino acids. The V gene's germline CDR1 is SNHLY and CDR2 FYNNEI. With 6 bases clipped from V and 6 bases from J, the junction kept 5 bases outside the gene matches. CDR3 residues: CASRDPGGEQYF. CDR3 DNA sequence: TGTGCCAGCAGGGATCCGGGGGGCGAGCAGTACTTC.

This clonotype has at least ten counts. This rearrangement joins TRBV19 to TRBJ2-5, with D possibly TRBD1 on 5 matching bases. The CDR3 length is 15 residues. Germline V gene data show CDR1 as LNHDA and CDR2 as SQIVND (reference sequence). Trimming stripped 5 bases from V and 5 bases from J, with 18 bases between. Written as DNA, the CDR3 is TGTGCCAGTAGTGGCCTGACAGTACGGCAGGAGACCCAGTACTTC. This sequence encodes CASSGLTVRQETQYF.

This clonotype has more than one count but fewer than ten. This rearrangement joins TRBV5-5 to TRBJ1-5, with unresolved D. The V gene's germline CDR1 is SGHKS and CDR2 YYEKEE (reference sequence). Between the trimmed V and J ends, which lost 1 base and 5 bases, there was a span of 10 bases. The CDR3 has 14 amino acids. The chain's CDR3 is CASSLLASHQPQHF. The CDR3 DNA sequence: TGTGCCAGCAGCTTGTTGGCCTCACATCAGCCCCAGCATTTT.

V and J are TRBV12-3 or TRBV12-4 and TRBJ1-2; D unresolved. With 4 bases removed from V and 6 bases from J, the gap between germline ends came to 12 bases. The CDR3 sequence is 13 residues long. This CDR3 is CASSWNTGDGYTF. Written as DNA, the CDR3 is TGTGCCAGCAGTTGGAACACCGGGGATGGCTACACCTTC.

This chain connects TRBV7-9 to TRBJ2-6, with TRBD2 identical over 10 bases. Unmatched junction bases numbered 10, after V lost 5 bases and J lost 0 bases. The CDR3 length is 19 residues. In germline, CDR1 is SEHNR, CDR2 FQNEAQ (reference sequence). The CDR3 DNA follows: TGTGCCAGCAGCCCTCTCGGACTAGCGGAGAACTCTGGGGCCAACGTCCTGACTTTC. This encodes CASSPLGLAENSGANVLTF.

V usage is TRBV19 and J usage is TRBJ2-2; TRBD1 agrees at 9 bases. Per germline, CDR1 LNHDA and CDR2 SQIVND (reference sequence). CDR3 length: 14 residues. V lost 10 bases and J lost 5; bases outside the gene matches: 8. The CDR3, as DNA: TGTGCCACTCGGACAGGGGCGGGGACCGGGGAGCTGTTTTTT. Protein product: CATRTGAGTGELFF.